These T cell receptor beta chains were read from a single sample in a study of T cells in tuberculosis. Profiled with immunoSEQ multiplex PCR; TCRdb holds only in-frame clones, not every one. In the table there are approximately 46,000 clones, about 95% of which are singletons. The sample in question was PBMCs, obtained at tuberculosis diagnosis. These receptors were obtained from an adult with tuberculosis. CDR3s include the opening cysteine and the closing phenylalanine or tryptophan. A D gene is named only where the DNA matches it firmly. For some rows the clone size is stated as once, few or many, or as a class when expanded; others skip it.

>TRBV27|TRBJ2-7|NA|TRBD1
CASSLQGANYEQYF
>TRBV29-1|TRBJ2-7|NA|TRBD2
CSVLLAPEQYF
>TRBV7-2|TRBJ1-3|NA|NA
CASSLLRLRDTIYF
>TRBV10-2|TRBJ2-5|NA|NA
CASTAQLALQETQYF
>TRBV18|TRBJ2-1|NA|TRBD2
CASSPGLASNEQFF
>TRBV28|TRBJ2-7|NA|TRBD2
CASSFTSGSKYEQYF
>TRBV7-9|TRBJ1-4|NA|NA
CASSPLGRNEEKLFF
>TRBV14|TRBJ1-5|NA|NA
CASSPDNNQPQHF
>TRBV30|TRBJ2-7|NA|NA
CAWSYRDEQYF
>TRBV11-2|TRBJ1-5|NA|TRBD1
CASSSQGGNQPQHF
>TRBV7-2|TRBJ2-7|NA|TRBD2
CASKKGSGNWDEQYF
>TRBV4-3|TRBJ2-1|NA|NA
CASSQEIGGYNEQFF
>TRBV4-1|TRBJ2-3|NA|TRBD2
CASSSPQGGGRAADTQYF
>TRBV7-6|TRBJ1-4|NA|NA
CASSLGLTTNEKLFF
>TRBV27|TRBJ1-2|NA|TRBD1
CASSFTTGVEGYTF
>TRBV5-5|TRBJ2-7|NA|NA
CASSLWGLEQYF
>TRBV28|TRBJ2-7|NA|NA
CAGGTIYEQYF
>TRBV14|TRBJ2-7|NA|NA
CASSQSPYEQYF
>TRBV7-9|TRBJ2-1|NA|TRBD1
CASSSDRGKDYEQFF
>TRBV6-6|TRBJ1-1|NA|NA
CASSYQSRGGTEAFF
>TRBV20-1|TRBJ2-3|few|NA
CGSTLTDTQYF
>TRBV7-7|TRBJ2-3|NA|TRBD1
CASSLGTGATDTQYF
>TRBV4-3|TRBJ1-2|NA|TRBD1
CASSPPDRGQGGYTF
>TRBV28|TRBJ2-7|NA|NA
CATRERISSYEQYF
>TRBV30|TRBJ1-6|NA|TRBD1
CAWNPGQGSPLHF
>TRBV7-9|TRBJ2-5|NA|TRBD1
CASSLDRGRGETQYF
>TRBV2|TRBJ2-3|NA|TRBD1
CASRGTGADTQYF
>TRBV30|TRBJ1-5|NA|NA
CAWSVSARRGPQHF
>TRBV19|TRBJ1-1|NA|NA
CASSIVQANTEAFF
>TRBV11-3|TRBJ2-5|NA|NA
CASSSRDGPQETQYF
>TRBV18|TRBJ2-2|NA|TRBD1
CASSPLRTGGDTGELFF
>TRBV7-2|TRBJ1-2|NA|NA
CASSLRQGYGYTF
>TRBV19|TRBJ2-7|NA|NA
CASSIGGSPSYEQYF
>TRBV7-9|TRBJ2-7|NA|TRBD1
CASSNRDSTYEQYF
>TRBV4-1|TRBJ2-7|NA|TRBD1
CASSPGPGQGIYEQYF
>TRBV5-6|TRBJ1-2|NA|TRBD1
CASSLGGTGNHYGYTF
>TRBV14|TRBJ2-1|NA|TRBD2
CASSQGLAVIYNEQFF